Below, 15 T cell receptor beta chains from the same sample are listed, as sequenced in a study of cytomegalovirus exposure and HLA in healthy donors. The PCR employed 60 Vbeta primers together with 13 Jbeta primers. Profiling relied on immunoSEQ multiplex PCR, and the TCRdb table lists in-frame clones only, not all of them. This table holds about 150,000 clones, around 10% found once. The sequencing input was PBMCs. These receptors all stem from a male donor in good health and CMV-seronegative.

This clone showed up just a few times. The chain is built from TRBV5-4 and TRBJ2-2, with TRBD1 matching 8 bases. Unmatched junction bases numbered 11, after V lost 5 bases and J lost 5 bases. The CDR3 sequence is 16 residues long. Per germline, CDR1 SGHNT and CDR2 YYREEE (reference sequence). CDR3 in amino acids: CASRPDRGPGTGELFF. The DNA for the CDR3 is TGTGCCAGCAGGCCCGACAGGGGCCCCGGAACCGGGGAGCTGTTTTTT.

J is TRBJ2-7 and V is TRBV18; 7 bases match TRBD1. The trim removed 3 bases at V and 2 bases at J, leaving 4 bases unmatched. CDR1 and CDR2 from the germline V gene are KGHSH and LQKENI. The CDR3 extends over 14 amino acids. The CDR3 bases are TGTGCCAGCTCACCTACAGGGGAGCCCTACGAGCAGTACTTC. Protein sequence: CASSPTGEPYEQYF. Drawing the rest from reference TRBV18 and TRBJ2-7, the complete variable domain is NAGVMQNPRHLVRRRGQEARLRCSPMKGHSHVYWYRQLPEEGLKFMVYLQKENIIDESGMPKERFSAEFPKEGPSILRIQQVVRGDSAAYFCASSPTGEPYEQYFGPGTRLTVT.

The chain combines TRBV28 with TRBJ2-1, with 9 bases fitting TRBD2. The CDR3 consists of 16 residues. V shed 5 bases and J 5 bases; nucleotides not matched to a gene: 10. The germline V gene encodes CDR1 MDHEN and CDR2 SYDVKM. Here the CDR3 DNA reads TGTGCCAGCAGTCAGGCGGGGGGGGTTAGGGACAATGAGCAGTTCTTC. Residues: CASSQAGGVRDNEQFF.

This clone came up a few times. The V gene is TRBV19, the J gene TRBJ2-2, with 7 bases fitting TRBD2. Trimming removed 5 bases from V and 3 bases from J; junction bases left unmatched: 12. Germline V gene data show CDR1 as LNHDA and CDR2 as SQIVND (reference sequence). This CDR3 is built from 17 residues. The DNA for the CDR3 is TGTGCCAGTAGTCGCCTCGGGGGGAATAGGGACACCGGGGAGCTGTTTTTT. Protein sequence: CASSRLGGNRDTGELFF.

This chain uses TRBV28 with TRBJ1-1, with D possibly matching TRBD1 (6 bases). Trimming shortened V by 4 bases and J by 5 bases, and 14 bases separated the two germline ends. Germline V CDR1 and CDR2: MDHEN, SYDVKM. The CDR3 sequence is 14 residues long. The CDR3 region has the DNA TGTGCCAGCAGTTCCCAGAGGGGGGGGACTGAAGCTTTCTTT. Its translation is CASSSQRGGTEAFF.

This clone was counted between two and nine times. The V call is TRBV14, the J call TRBJ1-1, with a tentative D call TRBD1 (5 bases). Trimming left V 3 bases short and J 4 bases short, with 21 bases between. Germline CDR1 reads SGHDN; CDR2 reads FVKESK. This CDR3 spans 17 amino acids. The CDR3 DNA sequence: TGTGCCAGCAGCCACTCTAAGGGGCGGGGGACTGGCACTGAAGCTTTCTTT. This gives the protein CASSHSKGRGTGTEAFF.

This clone was picked up a small number of times. The CDR3 here is CSVPAPGGYGYTF. The CDR3 nucleotides are TGCAGCGTCCCGGCCCCAGGGGGCTATGGCTACACCTTC. The genes are TRBV29-1 and TRBJ1-2; 7 bases line up with TRBD1. CDR1 and CDR2 (germline): SQVTM, ANQGSEA. The ends lost 6 bases at V and 4 bases at J; junction bases unmatched: 8. This CDR3 comprises 13 residues.

Only a few counts were recorded for this clone. The V gene is TRBV29-1, the J gene TRBJ1-1; D not certain. V was cut by 3 bases and J by 4 bases, with 24 bases left in between. The CDR3 is made up of 17 amino acids. CDR1 is SQVTM and CDR2 is ANQGSEA in the germline V gene. The DNA for the CDR3 is TGCAGCGTTGACTTGACGGTCCCGAGGAAAGGAGGCACTGAAGCTTTCTTT. Protein product: CSVDLTVPRKGGTEAFF.

The chain couples TRBV19 to TRBJ1-2; D remains unclear. Per germline, CDR1 LNHDA and CDR2 SQIVND (reference sequence). This CDR3 region has 15 residues. Trimming cost V 3 bases and J 4 bases, with 15 bases left between them. The CDR3 DNA reads as TGTGCCAGTAGTATTTTAGGTTTAACGGGCTATGGCTACACCTTC. Protein product: CASSILGLTGYGYTF.

This chain uses TRBV28 with TRBJ1-3; the match to TRBD1 covers 8 bases. The V segment lost 4 bases and the J segment 0 bases; nucleotides outside the gene matches: 5. The CDR3 covers 16 residues. From germline, CDR1 is MDHEN and CDR2 SYDVKM. DNA of the CDR3: TGTGCCAGCAGTTCCCGACAGGGGAACTCTGGAAACACCATATATTTT. Protein product: CASSSRQGNSGNTIYF. The variable domain in full, completed from reference TRBV28 and TRBJ1-3, reads DVKVTQSSRYLVKRTGEKVFLECVQDMDHENMFWYRQDPGLGLRLIYFSYDVKMKEKGDIPEGYSVSREKKERFSLILESASTNQTSMYLCASSSRQGNSGNTIYFGEGSWLTVV.

In its sample, this clone was seen a few times. The genes are TRBV10-3 and TRBJ2-1; TRBD2 aligns across 10 bases. The CDR3 sequence is 18 residues long. Looked up from germline, CDR1 is ENHRY and CDR2 is SYGVKD. Germline trimming cut 0 bases from V and 0 bases from J; bases unmatched to any gene: 5. This chain's CDR3 is CAISESRGTSDSYNEQFF. The CDR3 region has the DNA TGTGCCATCAGTGAGTCGAGGGGGACTAGCGACTCCTACAATGAGCAGTTCTTC.

The sample holds a few counts of this clone. The chain couples TRBV5-1 to TRBJ1-6; D gene uncertain. Trimming took 0 bases from V and 2 from J, leaving 9 bases between them. The CDR3 contains 16 residues. Germline lookup yields CDR1 SGHRS and CDR2 YFSETQ. CDR3 in amino acids: CASSLGEVAYNSPLHF. The CDR3 nucleotides read TGCGCCAGCAGCTTGGGTGAGGTCGCCTATAATTCACCCCTCCACTTT.

This sequence joins TRBV13 and TRBJ2-7, with D maybe TRBD2 (6 bases). V was clipped by 0 bases and J by 0 bases, with 9 bases between them. Germline V gene sequence: CDR1 PRHDT, CDR2 FYEKMQ (reference sequence). CDR3 size: 15 residues. Here the CDR3 reads CASSLGVAVSYEQYF. The CDR3 region has the DNA TGTGCCAGCAGCTTAGGAGTAGCGGTCTCCTACGAGCAGTACTTC.

The chain uses TRBV7-9 and TRBJ2-4, with 9 bases fitting TRBD1. The CDR3 is made up of 17 amino acids. Trimming cost V 4 bases and J 8 bases; bases outside gene matches: 15. The germline V gene encodes CDR1 SEHNR and CDR2 FQNEAQ (reference sequence). The DNA for the CDR3 is TGTGCCAGCAGCTACCCCGGGACAGGGTACGAAAAAGACATTCAGTACTTC. This codes for CASSYPGTGYEKDIQYF.

The chain is built from TRBV16 and TRBJ2-5; weak D call: TRBD1 (5 bases). Deletions cut 3 bases from V and 11 bases from J, with 16 bases between. CDR3 size: 13 residues. Germline V gene lookup returns CDR1 KGHSY and CDR2 FQNENV. The CDR3 coding sequence is TGTGCCAGCAGCCATTCCAAGGGGATAGAGCAGTACTTC. Its protein is CASSHSKGIEQYF.